This TCR beta chain was documented in a study of response to subunit inactivated influenza vaccine. Study results and caveats: The authors proposed limited new T cell recruitment per seasonal influenza vaccination.

TCRdb itself ran the RT-PCR reads through MiXCR, one entry per CDR3 protein. The sample lists around 520,000 distinct CDR3 sequences; 10% to 15% were seen once. There are a few counts of this clonotype. Antigen specificity is unknown. The CDR3 is 13 residues long. The junction had 2 bases not matched to a gene; V was cut back by 6 bases and J by 4 bases. In germline, CDR1 is DFQATT, CDR2 SNEGSKA (reference sequence). Sample: PBMCs from blood, taken on the day of vaccination. This sequence originates from a man in his fifties who received an inactivated influenza vaccine. This chain uses TRBV20-1 with TRBJ2-1; 11 bases are a match to TRBD2. The CDR3 DNA reads TGCAGTGCAATAGCGGGGGGGTACAATGAGCAGTTCTTC. Translated, it gives CSAIAGGYNEQFF.